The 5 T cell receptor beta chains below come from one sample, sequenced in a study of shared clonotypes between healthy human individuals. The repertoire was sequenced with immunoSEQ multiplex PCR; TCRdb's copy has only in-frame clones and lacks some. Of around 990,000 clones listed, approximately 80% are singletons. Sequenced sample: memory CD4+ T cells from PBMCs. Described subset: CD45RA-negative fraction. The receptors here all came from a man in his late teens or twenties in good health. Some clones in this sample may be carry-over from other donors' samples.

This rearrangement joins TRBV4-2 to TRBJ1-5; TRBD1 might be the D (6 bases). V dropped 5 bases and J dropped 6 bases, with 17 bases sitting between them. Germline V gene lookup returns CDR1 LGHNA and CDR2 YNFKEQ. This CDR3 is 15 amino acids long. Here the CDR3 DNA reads TGTGCCAGCAGCGACTTACAGGGTGGAAGTCAGCCCCAGCATTTT. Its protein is CASSDLQGGSQPQHF.

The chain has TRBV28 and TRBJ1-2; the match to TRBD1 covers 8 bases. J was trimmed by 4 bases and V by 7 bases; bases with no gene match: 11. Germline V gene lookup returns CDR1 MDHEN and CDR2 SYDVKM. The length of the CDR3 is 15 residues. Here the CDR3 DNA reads TGTGCCAGCATTACCGGGACAGGCCCTTCCTATGGCTACACCTTC. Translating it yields CASITGTGPSYGYTF.

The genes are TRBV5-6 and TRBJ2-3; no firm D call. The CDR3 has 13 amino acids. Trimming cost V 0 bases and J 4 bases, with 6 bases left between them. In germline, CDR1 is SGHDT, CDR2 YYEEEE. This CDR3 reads CASSLVFADTQYF. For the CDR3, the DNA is TGTGCCAGCAGCTTGGTATTTGCAGATACGCAGTATTTT.

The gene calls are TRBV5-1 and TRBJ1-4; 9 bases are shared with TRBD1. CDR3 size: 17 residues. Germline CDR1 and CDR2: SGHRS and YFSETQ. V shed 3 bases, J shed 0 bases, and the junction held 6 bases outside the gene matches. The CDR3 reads CASSSGQGKTTNEKLFF. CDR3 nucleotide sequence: TGCGCCAGCAGCTCTGGACAGGGGAAAACAACTAATGAAAAACTGTTTTTT.

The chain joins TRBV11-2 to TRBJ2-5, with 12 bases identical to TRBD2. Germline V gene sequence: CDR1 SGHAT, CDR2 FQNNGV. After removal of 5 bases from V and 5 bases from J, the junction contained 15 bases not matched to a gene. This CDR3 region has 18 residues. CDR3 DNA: TGTGCCAGCAGCCAAAGGACTAGCGGGGCTTCCCTGAGGGAGACCCAGTACTTC. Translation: CASSQRTSGASLRETQYF.